This TCR beta chain is drawn from a study of T cell repertoires in cytomegalovirus infection. Trimming stripped 0 bases from V and 0 bases from J, with 11 bases between. The CDR3 extends over 17 amino acids. Germline loops: CDR1 LGHNT, CDR2 FRNRAP. Study-wide findings and caveats: HLA-C-restricted, CMV-specific TCR beta clonotypes were dominant ex vivo.

TCRdb passed the reads through MiXCR, listing each CDR3 protein once. This sample yields around 530,000 distinct CDR3 sequences, of which around 27% are seen a single time; roughly 13% belongs to the top ten. This clonotype was detected only a few times. The antigen remains unidentified. This sequence joins TRBV12-5 and TRBJ1-4; D perhaps matches TRBD1 (5 bases). This TCR derives from a human donor in good health (CMV status not recorded). Some clones in this sample may be carry-over from other donors' samples. Specimen: PBMCs. CDR3 in DNA: TGTGCTAGTGGTTTGGTACGGGGGACTGCAACTAATGAAAAACTGTTTTTT. It translates to CASGLVRGTATNEKLFF. The full variable domain, in which reference TRBV12-5 and TRBJ1-4 provide the parts outside the CDR3, is DARVTQTPRHKVTEMGQEVTMRCQPILGHNTVFWYRQTMMQGLELLAYFRNRAPLDDSGMPKDRFSAEMPDATLATLKIQPSEPRDSAVYFCASGLVRGTATNEKLFFGSGTQLSVL.